This T cell receptor beta chain was recorded in a study of blood T cells in healthy people across ages. Germline V lookup: CDR1 DFQATT, CDR2 SNEGSKA (reference sequence). The CDR3 is 12 amino acids. A second roughly 7 to 12 cycle PCR used barcoded and J-beta primers. Unique molecular identifiers of 12 random nucleotides labeled each cDNA. Each CDR3 protein gets one entry after TCRdb re-called the 5' RACE reads with MiXCR. Of around 1.5 million distinct CDR3 sequences listed, around 59% are singletons. V and J are TRBV20-1 and TRBJ2-5; D remains ambiguous. The DNA end is a closer match to TRBJ2-7, so the J assignment may be wrong. The material sequenced was blood. This clonotype was obtained from a man aged 18 to 29 in good health. In DNA, the CDR3 is TGCAGTGCTAGGTCTAGTGGTTACGAGCAGTACTTC. It codes for CSARSSGYEQYF.